This TCR beta chain was found in a study of cytomegalovirus exposure and HLA in healthy donors. TCRdb keeps only in-frame clones here, not all; method: immunoSEQ multiplex PCR. Of around 120,000 clones in the sample, approximately 90% are singletons; the top ten hold roughly 2%. A 120-subject validation cohort, separate from the 666-subject first cohort, supplied the donors. Study-level findings and limits: Cytomegalovirus status, reportedly, was diagnosed with high specificity and sensitivity by the classifier. Associated with cytomegalovirus, according to the listing, were 150 to 200 TCR beta chains. Rare TCR sequences predominated, though certain public TCRs were found in many donors.

Points on this clone: Its antigen is not identified.

CDR3 length: 11 residues. The germline gives CDR1 MDHEN, CDR2 SYDVKM. V lost 6 bases and J 14 bases, leaving 14 bases between the germline ends. This TCR derives from a woman between 18 and 29 years old in good health and CMV-seronegative. The chain is built from TRBV28 and TRBJ2-1, with D tentatively TRBD2 (5 bases). The sample taken for sequencing was PBMCs. CDR3 region: CASSSTTREFF. As DNA, the CDR3 is TGTGCCAGCAGCTCCACGACGAGGGAGTTCTTC.